The 8 T cell receptor beta chains in this list originate from one sample, sequenced in a study of cytomegalovirus exposure and HLA in healthy donors. Vbeta (60) and Jbeta (13) primers were used in the PCR. The protocol was immunoSEQ multiplex PCR, while the TCRdb copy is restricted to in-frame clones and leaves out a portion. Its clone listing holds tens of thousands of clones. The sample comprised PBMCs. The receptors were gathered from a female donor in good health and CMV-seronegative.

The chain has TRBV12-5 and TRBJ1-1; TRBD1 aligns across 7 bases. Germline V gene lookup returns CDR1 LGHNT and CDR2 FRNRAP. The CDR3 covers 12 residues. The V and J ends lost 6 bases and 10 bases, in that order; junction bases with no gene match: 8. Written as DNA, the CDR3 is TGTGCTAGTGGGCCTACAGGGGATGGAGCTTTCTTT. Translation gives CASGPTGDGAFF.

This sequence joins TRBV7-8 and TRBJ2-3; TRBD1 aligns across 7 bases. The CDR3 has 13 residues. Germline CDR1 reads SGHVS; CDR2 reads FQNEAQ. The V segment lost 4 bases and the J segment 7 bases; nucleotides outside the gene matches: 5. CDR3 sequence (DNA): TGTGCCAGCAGCTCTCAGACAGGGTATACGCAGTATTTT. Amino acids: CASSSQTGYTQYF.

The genes are TRBV30 and TRBJ2-5; possibly TRBD2 for D (7 bases). V was cut by 1 base and J by 1 base, with 16 bases left in between. The CDR3 has 16 residues. CDR1 and CDR2 from the germline V gene are GTSNPN and SVGIG (reference sequence). CDR3 sequence: CAWSELLRGPQETQYF. As DNA, the CDR3 is TGTGCCTGGAGTGAACTATTGCGGGGGCCCCAAGAGACCCAGTACTTC.

The chain links TRBV5-4 to TRBJ1-2; tentatively, D is TRBD1 (5 bases). Trimming removed 4 bases from V and 4 bases from J, with 14 bases in between. This CDR3 is built from 14 residues. The germline V gene encodes CDR1 SGHNT and CDR2 YYREEE (reference sequence). The CDR3 nucleotides read TGTGCCAGCAGCCTGGACACCCTTGGCTATGGCTACACCTTC. Translated, it gives CASSLDTLGYGYTF.

The V gene is TRBV30, the J gene TRBJ1-5; 7 bases line up with TRBD1. This CDR3 contains 16 residues. Losses at the gene ends were 2 bases for V and 0 bases for J; bases not matched to a gene: 7. The germline gives CDR1 GTSNPN, CDR2 SVGIG (reference sequence). The DNA of the CDR3 is TGTGCCTGGAGTCTAGAGACAGGGCGTAGCAATCAGCCCCAGCATTTT. Residues: CAWSLETGRSNQPQHF.

The chain is built from TRBV6-1 and TRBJ2-2, with D maybe TRBD1 (6 bases). Trimming removed 4 bases from V and 2 bases from J, with 17 bases in between. CDR1 is MNHNS and CDR2 is SASEGT in the germline V gene. This CDR3 comprises 17 residues. This chain's CDR3 is CASSARGMRKNTGELFF. Here the CDR3 DNA reads TGTGCCAGCAGTGCCAGGGGTATGAGGAAAAACACCGGGGAGCTGTTTTTT.

This chain links TRBV7-9 with TRBJ1-1, with unresolved D. CDR3 length equals 14 residues. Per germline, CDR1 SEHNR and CDR2 FQNEAQ (reference sequence). V was cut by 5 bases and J by 5 bases, with 15 bases left in between. Here the CDR3 reads CASSLKRVETEAFF. The CDR3 DNA is TGTGCCAGCAGCCTAAAGCGGGTGGAAACTGAAGCTTTCTTT.

The chain links TRBV29-1 to TRBJ2-7; possible D gene TRBD2, 6 bases. The CDR3 runs to 15 residues. V dropped 1 base and J dropped 0 bases, with 13 bases sitting between them. The germline V gene has CDR1 SQVTM and CDR2 ANQGSEA. The CDR3 DNA reads as TGCAGCGTTGAAGTGGGACTTCTAAGCTCCTACGAGCAGTACTTC. Translated: CSVEVGLLSSYEQYF.